This TCR beta chain stems from a study of blood T cell repertoires in COVID-19. About the study: Both acute and convalescent COVID-19 samples were obtained from the United States, Italy and Spain.

The CDR3 is 19 amino acids. V gave up 2 bases and J gave up 0 bases, with 20 bases separating them. Germline V gene sequence: CDR1 LGHDT, CDR2 YNNKEL (reference sequence). Per the study methods: The authors estimated nucleated cell counts from reference gene primer amplification. This table comes from immunoSEQ multiplex PCR, and its TCRdb copy is limited to in-frame clones, with some not included. V and J calls and clone size are as listed in that table; D and trimming were resolved from the DNA. The sample lists approximately 170,000 clones; about nine tenths were seen once. The receptor was derived from a man younger than 40 with acute or convalescent COVID-19. Sequencing was performed on peripheral blood. This chain links TRBV3-1 (or the pseudogene TRBV3-2) with TRBJ1-5, with a possible D match to TRBD1 (6 bases). CDR3 region: CASSQNADGGQSSNQPQHF. CDR3 nucleotides: TGTGCCAGCAGCCAAAATGCAGATGGAGGACAGAGTAGCAATCAGCCCCAGCATTTT.